This TCR beta chain was sequenced during a study of blood T cell repertoires in COVID-19. The length of the CDR3 is 15 residues. The V and J ends lost 5 bases and 6 bases, in that order; junction bases with no gene match: 13. Looked up from germline, CDR1 is SGHAT and CDR2 is FQNNGV. Sequencing was performed with immunoSEQ multiplex PCR; in TCRdb, only in-frame clones are kept and a portion is missing. Of some 330,000 clones listed, under 90% were seen once; the top ten hold less than 4.5%. This chain links TRBV11-2 with TRBJ2-7, with TRBD2 matching over 7 bases. This TCR derives from a young man who had recovered from COVID-19. Specimen: PBMCs or T cells enriched from blood (not recorded which). CDR3 DNA sequence: TGTGCCAGCAGCCGGGGGGTAGAGGCCCCAGGCGAGCAGTACTTC. This gives the protein CASSRGVEAPGEQYF.